These T cell receptor beta chains were read from a single sample in a study of OX40 agonist ivuxolimab in advanced cancers. Assay: immunoSEQ multiplex PCR; the TCRdb copy retains only in-frame clones and omits some. The table records some 99,000 clones, roughly 80% of them present only once. Sequenced here: CD4+ or CD8+ T cells sorted from blood, sampled in a trial of the OX40 agonist ivuxolimab. The receptors were gathered from an adult with an advanced solid tumor such as melanoma, head and neck, liver or kidney cancer. Both conserved end residues are part of each CDR3. D genes are given only for firm matches. Clone size is not always given. Where it is, it says once, few, many or a class for expanded clones.

J gene | clone size | V gene | D gene | CDR3 protein | CDR3 DNA
TRBJ2-7 | once | TRBV18 | TRBD1 | CASSPSSDRSYEQYF | TGTGCCAGCTCACCATCCTCGGACAGGTCCTACGAGCAGTACTTC
TRBJ1-1 | NA | TRBV19 | TRBD1 | CASSTQGARYTEAFF | TGTGCCAGTAGTACCCAGGGGGCGCGGTACACTGAAGCTTTCTTT
TRBJ2-5 | NA | TRBV19 | NA | CASSMARSGTRGWETQYF | TGTGCCAGTAGTATGGCGAGGTCTGGCACCAGGGGATGGGAGACCCAGTACTTC
TRBJ2-7 | NA | TRBV11-2 | NA | CASSPISRPRGRSYEQYF | TGTGCCAGCAGCCCCATATCCCGCCCGCGAGGGAGGTCCTACGAGCAGTACTTC
TRBJ1-2 | NA | TRBV6-5 | NA | CASSYDQGRYGYTF | TGTGCCAGCAGTTATGACCAGGGGCGCTATGGCTACACCTTC
TRBJ1-4 | NA | TRBV19 | TRBD1 | CASTRQGNEKLFF | TGTGCCAGTACCCGACAGGGGAATGAAAAACTGTTTTTT
TRBJ2-1 | NA | TRBV4-2 | NA | CASSQVGSSVDEQFF | TGTGCCAGCAGCCAAGTCGGTTCTAGTGTCGATGAGCAGTTCTTC
TRBJ2-4 | NA | TRBV11-2 | TRBD1 | CASSSGQGAAF | TGTGCCAGCAGCTCGGGACAGGGGGCGGCCTTC
TRBJ2-2 | few | TRBV2 | NA | CASSVQVITGELFF | TGTGCCAGCAGTGTGCAGGTTATCACCGGGGAGCTGTTTTTT
TRBJ1-5 | NA | TRBV5-1 | NA | CASSVGTHDQPQHF | TGCGCCAGCAGCGTCGGGACTCACGATCAGCCCCAGCATTTT
TRBJ1-2 | once | TRBV7-9 | TRBD1 | CASSQAGGYSNYGYTF | TGTGCCAGCAGCCAAGCAGGGGGATACTCAAACTATGGCTACACCTTC
TRBJ2-5 | NA | TRBV27 | NA | CASSLLYQETQYF | TGTGCCAGCAGTCTCCTGTACCAAGAGACCCAGTACTTC
TRBJ2-1 | NA | TRBV7-2 | NA | CASSLDSAAEQFF | TGTGCCAGCAGCTTAGATTCCGCGGCTGAGCAGTTCTTC
TRBJ1-1 | NA | TRBV7-3 | NA | CASSSLGNTEAFF | TGTGCCAGCAGCTCCTTAGGGAACACTGAAGCTTTCTTT
TRBJ2-5 | NA | TRBV6-6 | NA | CATHLGVAETQYF | TGTGCCACCCACCTGGGGGTTGCAGAGACCCAGTACTTC
TRBJ2-5 | NA | TRBV28 | NA | CASRPQGSETQYF | TGTGCCAGCAGGCCCCAGGGCTCGGAGACCCAGTACTTC
TRBJ1-2 | once | TRBV4-3 | NA | CASSQDSGPRGGYTF | TGCGCCAGCAGCCAAGATTCAGGTCCTAGGGGAGGCTACACCTTC
TRBJ1-2 | NA | TRBV6-5 | NA | CASSYSGIYGYTF | TGTGCCAGCAGTTACTCAGGCATCTATGGCTACACCTTC
TRBJ2-1 | NA | TRBV7-2 | NA | CASSLEISRQFF | TGTGCCAGCAGCCTAGAAATCTCACGGCAGTTCTTC
TRBJ1-2 | medium-sized | TRBV29-1 | NA | CSATTVTGYTF | TGCAGCGCCACGACGGTCACGGGCTACACCTTC
TRBJ1-2 | NA | TRBV28 | NA | CASSLQRVGYTF | TGTGCCAGCAGTTTACAGCGGGTGGGCTACACCTTC
TRBJ2-1 | NA | TRBV6-1 | TRBD2 | CASSALTSGGANEQFF | TGTGCCAGCAGTGCCTTGACTAGCGGGGGGGCCAATGAGCAGTTCTTC
TRBJ2-7 | NA | TRBV14 | NA | CASSQLRSTEEQYF | TGTGCCAGCAGCCAATTAAGATCCACGGAGGAGCAGTACTTC
TRBJ1-5 | NA | TRBV6-5 | NA | CASSLGGFGQPQHF | TGTGCCAGCAGTTTAGGGGGTTTTGGTCAGCCCCAGCATTTT
TRBJ1-6 | few | TRBV4-2 | NA | CASSQDRTGNNSPLHF | TGTGCCAGCAGCCAAGATAGAACAGGGAATAATTCACCCCTCCACTTT
TRBJ1-5 | few | TRBV18 | NA | CASSPGDISNQPQHF | TGTGCCAGCTCACCCGGGGATATTAGCAATCAGCCCCAGCATTTT
TRBJ1-1 | NA | TRBV18 | NA | CASSPGEGYTEAFF | TGTGCCAGCTCACCCGGGGAGGGGTACACTGAAGCTTTCTTT
TRBJ1-3 | few | TRBV19 | NA | CASTMYSGNTIYF | TGTGCCAGTACCATGTACTCTGGAAACACCATATATTTT
TRBJ1-5 | few | TRBV19 | NA | CASSRKGGASNQPQHF | TGTGCCAGTAGTAGGAAGGGAGGGGCTAGCAATCAGCCCCAGCATTTT
TRBJ2-7 | NA | TRBV21-1 | NA | CASSKGLAFVEQYF | TGTGCCAGCAGCAAAGGCCTAGCGTTCGTCGAGCAGTACTTC
TRBJ2-4 | NA | TRBV27 | NA | CASSQGTLAKNIQYF | TGTGCCAGCAGCCAGGGGACTCTAGCCAAAAACATTCAGTACTTC
TRBJ2-7 | NA | TRBV18 | NA | CASSPGQLYEQYF | TGTGCCAGCTCACCCGGACAGCTCTACGAGCAGTACTTC
TRBJ2-3 | NA | TRBV18 | NA | CASSLDRSSDTQYF | TGTGCCAGCTCACTGGACCGGAGCTCAGATACGCAGTATTTT
TRBJ1-5 | NA | TRBV4-1 | NA | CASSQFTGSGTGTQPQHF | TGCGCCAGCAGCCAATTTACCGGGTCTGGGACGGGCACTCAGCCCCAGCATTTT
TRBJ2-7 | NA | TRBV7-3 | NA | CASSPTGSSYEQYF | TGTGCCAGCAGCCCCACCGGGTCCTCCTACGAGCAGTACTTC
TRBJ2-1 | NA | TRBV6-5 | NA | CASSYRNEQFF | TGTGCCAGCAGTTACAGGAATGAGCAGTTCTTC
TRBJ2-7 | NA | TRBV6-1 | NA | CASSEVRDTWAQYF | TGTGCCAGCAGTGAAGTCCGTGACACATGGGCGCAGTACTTC
TRBJ1-2 | NA | TRBV6-6 | TRBD1 | CASSYEAGGHGYTF | TGTGCCAGCAGTTACGAAGCAGGGGGCCATGGCTACACCTTC
TRBJ2-6 | NA | TRBV30 | NA | CAWDRPTTGANVLTF | TGTGCCTGGGACAGGCCAACAACTGGGGCCAACGTCCTGACTTTC
TRBJ2-1 | NA | TRBV7-9 | TRBD2 | CASGAGALDNEQFF | TGTGCCAGCGGGGCGGGAGCGTTAGACAATGAGCAGTTCTTC
TRBJ2-7 | once | TRBV27 | NA | CASTKREGNEQYF | TGTGCCAGCACTAAACGAGAGGGGAACGAGCAGTACTTC
TRBJ2-1 | NA | TRBV4-3 | NA | CASSQEGDPYNEQFF | TGCGCCAGCAGCCAAGAGGGCGACCCATACAATGAGCAGTTCTTC
TRBJ1-6 | NA | TRBV19 | NA | CASSIRGGGSPLHF | TGTGCCAGTAGTATTCGAGGGGGGGGTTCACCCCTCCACTTT
TRBJ2-5 | NA | TRBV6-6 | NA | CASSYGGKGKETQYF | TGTGCCAGCAGTTACGGTGGGAAAGGAAAAGAGACCCAGTACTTC
TRBJ2-7 | NA | TRBV5-1 | NA | CASSLAGYSYEQYF | TGCGCCAGCAGCTTGGCTGGTTACTCCTACGAGCAGTACTTC
TRBJ2-3 | NA | TRBV11-3 | NA | CASSASSSRDTQYF | TGTGCCAGCAGCGCCTCCAGTTCGAGGGATACGCAGTATTTT
TRBJ1-2 | few | TRBV29-1 | TRBD1 | CSVEVPTGYYYGYTF | TGCAGCGTTGAAGTGCCGACAGGGTATTACTATGGCTACACCTTC
TRBJ2-7 | NA | TRBV18 | TRBD2 | CASSPQSGAYEQYF | TGTGCCAGCTCCCCCCAAAGCGGGGCCTACGAGCAGTACTTC
TRBJ1-4 | NA | TRBV7-9 | NA | CASSRGGSEKLFF | TGTGCCAGCAGCAGGGGAGGGAGTGAAAAACTGTTTTTT
TRBJ2-1 | NA | TRBV7-3 | NA | CASSLILAGQGGEQFF | TGTGCCAGCAGCTTAATTTTAGCGGGGCAAGGGGGCGAGCAGTTCTTC
TRBJ2-7 | NA | TRBV9 | NA | CASSPRPTYEQYF | TGTGCCAGCAGCCCCCGCCCGACCTACGAGCAGTACTTC
TRBJ2-1 | few | TRBV6-6 | TRBD1 | CASKPPGQTYNEQFF | TGTGCCAGCAAACCTCCGGGACAGACTTACAATGAGCAGTTCTTC
TRBJ2-7 | few | TRBV28 | TRBD2 | CASSPAGSHWEQYF | TGTGCCAGCAGCCCAGCGGGATCCCACTGGGAGCAGTACTTC
TRBJ2-1 | once | TRBV28 | TRBD2 | CASGTSGARWVEQFF | TGTGCCAGCGGGACTAGCGGGGCGCGGTGGGTTGAGCAGTTCTTC
TRBJ2-3 | NA | TRBV7-3 | NA | CASSRSGRTDTQYF | TGTGCCAGCAGCCGAAGCGGCCGCACAGATACGCAGTATTTT